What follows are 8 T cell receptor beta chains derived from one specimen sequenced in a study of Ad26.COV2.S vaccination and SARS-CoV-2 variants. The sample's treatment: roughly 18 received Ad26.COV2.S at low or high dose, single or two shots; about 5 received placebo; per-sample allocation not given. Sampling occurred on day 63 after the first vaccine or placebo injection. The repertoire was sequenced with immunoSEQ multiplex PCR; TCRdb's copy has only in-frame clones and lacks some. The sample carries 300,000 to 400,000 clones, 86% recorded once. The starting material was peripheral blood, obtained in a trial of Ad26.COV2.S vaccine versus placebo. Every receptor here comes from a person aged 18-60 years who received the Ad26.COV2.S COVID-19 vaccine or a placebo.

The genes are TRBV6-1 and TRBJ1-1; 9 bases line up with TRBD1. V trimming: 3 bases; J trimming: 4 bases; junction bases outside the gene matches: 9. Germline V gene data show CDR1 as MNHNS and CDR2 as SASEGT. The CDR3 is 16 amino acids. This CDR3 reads CASSEVLGQGRTEAFF. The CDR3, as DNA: TGTGCCAGCAGTGAGGTACTGGGACAGGGCCGCACTGAAGCTTTCTTT.

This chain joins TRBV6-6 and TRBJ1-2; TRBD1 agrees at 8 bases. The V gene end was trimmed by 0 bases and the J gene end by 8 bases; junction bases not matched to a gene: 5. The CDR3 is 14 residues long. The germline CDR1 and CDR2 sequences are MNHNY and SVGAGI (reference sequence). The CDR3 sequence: CASSYSQGAGGYTF. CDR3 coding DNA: TGTGCCAGCAGTTACTCCCAGGGGGCTGGGGGCTACACCTTC.

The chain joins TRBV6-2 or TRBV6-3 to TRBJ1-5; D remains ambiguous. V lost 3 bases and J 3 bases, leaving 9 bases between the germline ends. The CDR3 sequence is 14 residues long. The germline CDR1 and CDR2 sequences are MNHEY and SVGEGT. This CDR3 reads CASSYNQLNQPQHF. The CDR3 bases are TGTGCCAGCAGTTATAACCAGCTCAATCAGCCCCAGCATTTT.

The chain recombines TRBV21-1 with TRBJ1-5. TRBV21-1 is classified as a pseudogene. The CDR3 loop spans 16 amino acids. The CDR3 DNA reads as TGTGCCAGCAGCAAAGTTGTGGGACTACGCAATCAGCCCCAGCATTTT. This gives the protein CASSKVVGLRNQPQHF.

This CDR3 reads CASSFSQASYEQYF. The CDR3 coding sequence is TGTGCCAGCAGTTTTTCGCAAGCCTCCTACGAGCAGTACTTC. The chain couples TRBV28 to TRBJ2-7, with D uncertain. This CDR3 contains 14 residues. V was clipped by 3 bases and J by 0 bases, with 9 bases between them. CDR1 MDHEN and CDR2 SYDVKM come from the germline V gene.

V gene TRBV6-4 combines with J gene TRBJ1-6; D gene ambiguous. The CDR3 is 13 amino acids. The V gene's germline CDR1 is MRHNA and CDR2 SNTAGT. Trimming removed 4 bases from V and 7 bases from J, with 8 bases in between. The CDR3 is CASSGTDNSPLHF. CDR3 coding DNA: TGTGCCAGCAGTGGGACCGACAATTCACCCCTCCACTTT.

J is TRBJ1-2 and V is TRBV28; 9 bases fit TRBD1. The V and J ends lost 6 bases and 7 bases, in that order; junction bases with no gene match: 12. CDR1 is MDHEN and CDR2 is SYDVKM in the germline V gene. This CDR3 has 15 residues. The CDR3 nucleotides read TGTGCCAGCAGCCTGAGGGACAGGGCAGGGGGTGGCTACACCTTC. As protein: CASSLRDRAGGGYTF.

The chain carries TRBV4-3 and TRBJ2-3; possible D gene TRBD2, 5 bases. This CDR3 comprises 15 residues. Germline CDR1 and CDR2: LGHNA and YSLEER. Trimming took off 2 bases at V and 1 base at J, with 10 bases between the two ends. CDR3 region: CASSQPGVGTDTQYF. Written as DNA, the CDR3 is TGCGCCAGCAGCCAACCCGGGGTGGGCACAGATACGCAGTATTTT.